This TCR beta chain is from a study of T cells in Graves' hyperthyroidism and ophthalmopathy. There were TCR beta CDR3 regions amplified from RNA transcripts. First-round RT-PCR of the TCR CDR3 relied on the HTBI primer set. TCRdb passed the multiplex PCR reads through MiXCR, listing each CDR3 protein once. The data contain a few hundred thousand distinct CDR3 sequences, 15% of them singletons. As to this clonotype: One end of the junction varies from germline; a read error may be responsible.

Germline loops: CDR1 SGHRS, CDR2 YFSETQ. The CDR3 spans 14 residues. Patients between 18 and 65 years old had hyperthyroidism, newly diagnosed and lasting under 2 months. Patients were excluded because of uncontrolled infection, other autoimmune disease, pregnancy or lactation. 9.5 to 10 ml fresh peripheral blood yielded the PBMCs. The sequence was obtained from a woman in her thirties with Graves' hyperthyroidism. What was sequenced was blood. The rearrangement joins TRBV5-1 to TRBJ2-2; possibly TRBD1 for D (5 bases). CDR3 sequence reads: CASKGQIVTGELFF. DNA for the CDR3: TGTGCCAGCAAGGGGCAAATAGTCACCGGGGAGCTGTTTTTT.